The sequence of this T cell receptor (beta chain) was determined in a study of blood T cells in healthy people across ages. Sample-barcoded 5' priming and a J-beta primer mix drove a second PCR of 7 to 11 cycles. TCRdb redid the calling of the 5' RACE reads with MiXCR, one entry per CDR3 protein. The profile shows about 1.4 million distinct CDR3 sequences, roughly 59% of them singletons. V was clipped by 4 bases and J by 0 bases, with 12 bases between them. Germline CDR1 is SGHAT and CDR2 is FQNNGV. CDR3 length: 16 residues. Per sample, extraction of total RNA gave at least 5 micrograms in every case.

The source is a man aged 18 to 35 in good health. The chain combines TRBV11-2 with TRBJ2-2; D could derive from TRBD1 or TRBD2 (6 bases each). What was sequenced was blood. DNA of the CDR3: TGTGCCAGCAGCTCCCTAAGGGGGGCGAACACCGGGGAGCTGTTTTTT. This sequence encodes CASSSLRGANTGELFF. The variable domain in full, completed from reference TRBV11-2 and TRBJ2-2, reads EAGVAQSPRYKIIEKRQSVAFWCNPISGHATLYWYQQILGQGPKLLIQFQNNGVVDDSQLPKDRFSAERLKGVDSTLKIQPAKLEDSAVYLCASSSLRGANTGELFFGEGSRLTVL.